This T cell receptor beta chain was retrieved from a study of cytomegalovirus exposure and HLA in healthy donors. Study-wide background: In a later analysis, it was reported that the approximately 120 validation repertoires had been produced on the same platform as the 600 to 850 repertoires belonging to the first cohort. The study, taken as a whole, reports: According to the study, around 180 TCR beta chains were cytomegalovirus-associated.

With 5 bases removed from V and 8 bases from J, the gap between germline ends came to 18 bases. Germline V gene lookup returns CDR1 SGHAT and CDR2 FQNNGV. The CDR3 covers 15 residues. The approximately 120-subject validation cohort, separate from the 666-subject first cohort, included the donors. Assay: immunoSEQ multiplex PCR; the TCRdb copy retains only in-frame clones and omits some. The sample records around 400,000 clones, about nine tenths being singletons. Turning to this clone: Its specificity is not known.

This receptor was obtained from a woman under 30 in good health and CMV-seronegative. The chain recombines TRBV11-2 with TRBJ1-4; D may be TRBD1 (5 bases). Sequencing input: PBMCs. Written as DNA, the CDR3 is TGTGCCAGCAGCAATCAACGGGACTCAAGGGAAAAACTGTTTTTT. Its translation: CASSNQRDSREKLFF.